These 29 T cell receptor beta chains share one sample of origin, sequenced in a study of spatial heterogeneity in lung cancer. TCRdb re-analysed the 5' RACE reads in MiXCR, keeping a single row per CDR3 protein. This repertoire shows around 32,000 distinct CDR3 sequences, about 9.4% found once; its top ten account for over 25%. Described time point: blood at routine non-recurrence follow-up after resection. Sequencing used PBMCs, obtained at follow-up. Receptors originate from a female donor with early-stage non-small cell lung cancer.

This clonotype was observed a handful of times. The chain has TRBV20-1 and TRBJ2-3; 12 nucleotides agree with TRBD2. This CDR3 is built from 13 residues. Per germline, CDR1 DFQATT and CDR2 SNEGSKA (reference sequence). CDR3 nucleotide sequence: TGCAGCGGACTAGCGGGGAGCACAGATACGCAGTATTTT. Translated: CSGLAGSTDTQYF.

The chain carries TRBV3-1 and TRBJ2-7, with a tentative D call TRBD2 (6 bases). Between the trimmed V and J ends, which lost 0 bases and 6 bases, there was a span of 12 bases. Germline V lookup: CDR1 LGHDT, CDR2 YNNKEL (reference sequence). The CDR3 is 14 amino acids. The CDR3 DNA follows: TGTGCCAGCAGCCAAGAGATCGGGCGGGGCGAGCAGTACTTC. It codes for CASSQEIGRGEQYF.

There are many counts of this clonotype. The chain has TRBV4-3 and TRBJ2-1; D gene ambiguous. Germline V gives CDR1 LGHNA, CDR2 YSLEER. V dropped 4 bases and J dropped 2 bases, with 12 bases sitting between them. This CDR3 region has 15 residues. CDR3 region: CASSPFSNTYNEQFF. In nucleotides, the CDR3 is TGCGCCAGCAGCCCTTTTTCCAACACCTACAATGAGCAGTTCTTC.

Ten or more counts support this clonotype. The CDR3 coding sequence is TGCGCCAGCAGCTTGGACCCAACCAGCTCCTACAATGAGCAGTTCTTC. Its protein is CASSLDPTSSYNEQFF. This sequence joins TRBV5-1 and TRBJ2-1; D call uncertain. The CDR3 loop spans 16 amino acids. The V and J ends lost 0 bases and 0 bases respectively, with 10 bases between them. Germline CDR1 and CDR2: SGHRS and YFSETQ.

The J gene is TRBJ2-2, the V gene TRBV2, with 8 bases lining up with TRBD1. The CDR3 has 13 amino acids. The J segment lost 3 bases and the V segment lost 7 bases, leaving 1 base of the junction unmatched. Germline V gene sequence: CDR1 SNHLY, CDR2 FYNNEI. CDR3 region: CASKQGDTGELFF. CDR3 coding DNA: TGTGCCAGCAAACAGGGGGACACCGGGGAGCTGTTTTTT. The variable domain in full, with the rest retrieved from reference TRBV2 and TRBJ2-2, is EPEVTQTPSHQVTQMGQEVILRCVPISNHLYFYWYRQILGQKVEFLVSFYNNEISEKSEIFDDQFSVERPDGSNFTLKIRSTKLEDSAMYFCASKQGDTGELFFGEGSRLTVL.

In the case of this clonotype: At one end the junction does not follow the germline gene, possibly because of a read error. The CDR3 DNA reads as TGTGACAGTCAAGGGACAGGCGCAACCTACGAGCAGTACTTC. It encodes CDSQGTGATYEQYF. The gene calls are TRBV19 and TRBJ2-7, with 8 nucleotides matching TRBD1. The CDR3 extends over 14 amino acids. Germline values: CDR1 LNHDA, CDR2 SQIVND (reference sequence).

This clonotype was detected many times. The CDR3, as DNA: TGTGCCAGCAGCGCTTGGACTAGCGGCGACACCGGGGAGCTGTTTTTT. It translates to CASSAWTSGDTGELFF. The V and J genes are TRBV7-6 and TRBJ2-2; 10 bases match TRBD2. The germline V gene has CDR1 SGHVS and CDR2 FNYEAQ. V lost 5 bases to trimming and J lost 3 bases; unmatched junction nucleotides: 6. CDR3 length equals 16 residues.

CDR3 sequence: CSVVGSGNYEQYF. The CDR3 coding sequence is TGCAGCGTTGTGGGTAGCGGGAACTACGAGCAGTACTTC. The V gene is TRBV29-1, the J gene TRBJ2-7, with 8 bases matching TRBD2. Germline V gene lookup returns CDR1 SQVTM and CDR2 ANQGSEA. Trimming at V came to 4 bases and at J to 3 bases, leaving 5 bases not matched to a gene. There are 13 residues in the CDR3.

Remarks on this clonotype: One end of the junction does not line up with germline, which may come from a read error. This rearrangement joins TRBV5-1 to TRBJ2-5, with D unresolved. Germline CDR1 reads SGHRS; CDR2 reads YFSETQ. This CDR3 comprises 14 residues. DNA of the CDR3: TGCGCCAGCAGCTTGTCTGACGACCAAGAGATCCAGTACTTC. Amino acid sequence: CASSLSDDQEIQYF.

The chain combines TRBV7-2 with TRBJ1-4; D is uncertain. V lost 5 bases, J lost 12 bases, and 22 bases lay in between. Germline V lookup: CDR1 SGHTA, CDR2 FQGNSA. The length of the CDR3 is 15 residues. CDR3 DNA: TGTGCCAGCAGCCCCTATGGGCCCACGGGTTGGGAACTGTTTTTT. Translation: CASSPYGPTGWELFF.

This clonotype has ten or more counts. The chain combines TRBV5-5 with TRBJ2-5; tentative D call: TRBD1 (6 bases). The ends were cut back, 4 bases at V and 7 bases at J, with 8 bases in the middle. Germline loops: CDR1 SGHKS, CDR2 YYEKEE (reference sequence). The CDR3 is 11 residues long. The CDR3 bases are TGTGCCAGCAGCAAACAGGGGACCCAGTACTTC. As protein: CASSKQGTQYF.

This clonotype was detected a few times. The V call is TRBV20-1, the J call TRBJ2-7, with D perhaps matching TRBD1 or TRBD2 (5 bases each). V lost 0 bases to trimming and J lost 4 bases, with 16 bases between them. This CDR3 is built from 15 residues. Germline V gene sequence: CDR1 DFQATT, CDR2 SNEGSKA (reference sequence). CDR3 sequence (DNA): TGCAGTGCTAGAGATCCGGGCCAGGGACCGTACGAGCAGTACTTC. It is translated as CSARDPGQGPYEQYF.

In this sample, this clonotype turned up many times. The V and J genes are TRBV2 and TRBJ2-1; D unresolved. This CDR3 spans 12 amino acids. V lost 6 bases, J lost 3 bases, and 6 bases lay in between. CDR1 is SNHLY and CDR2 is FYNNEI in the germline V gene. The chain's CDR3 is CASRDDYNEQFF. As DNA, the CDR3 is TGTGCCAGCAGAGACGACTACAATGAGCAGTTCTTC.

On this clonotype: A much larger clone sits a single nucleotide away, making a read error possible. This sequence joins TRBV29-1 and TRBJ2-3, with D perhaps TRBD1 (6 bases). The end of the DNA is better explained by TRBJ1-5, so the J call may be wrong. The germline V gene encodes CDR1 SQVTM and CDR2 ANQGSEA. There are 14 residues in the CDR3. The CDR3 nucleotides read TGCAGCGTCAGGGGCCGTGCAATCTTAGATACGCAGCATTTT. Protein: CSVRGRAILDTQHF.

V is TRBV6-2 or TRBV6-3 and J is TRBJ1-1, with D unresolved. Germline lookup yields CDR1 MNHEY and CDR2 SVGEGT. The CDR3 length is 13 residues. V lost 4 bases, J lost 1 base, and 7 bases lay in between. The CDR3, as DNA: TGTGCCAGCAGTTCCGTACAGAACACTGAAGCTTTCTTT. This encodes CASSSVQNTEAFF.

This clonotype was counted at least ten times. The chain combines TRBV12-3 or TRBV12-4 with TRBJ2-1; D not resolved. The CDR3 covers 12 residues. The V end lost 7 bases, the J end lost 8 bases, and 12 bases lay between the germline ends. The CDR3: CASNGPEDEQFF. The CDR3 DNA reads as TGTGCCAGCAACGGGCCCGAGGATGAGCAGTTCTTC.

This clonotype has a handful of counts. The CDR3 here is CSALVESTDTQYF. The CDR3 DNA reads TGCAGTGCCTTAGTGGAGAGCACAGATACGCAGTATTTT. The rearrangement uses TRBV20-1 and TRBJ2-3, with D unclear. The CDR3 is made up of 13 amino acids. Between the trimmed V and J ends, which lost 6 bases and 0 bases, there was a span of 10 bases. Germline V CDR1 and CDR2: DFQATT, SNEGSKA (reference sequence).

In this sample, this clonotype turned up many times. The chain carries TRBV4-1 and TRBJ2-1; weak D call: TRBD2 (5 bases). Trimming shortened V by 1 base and J by 8 bases, and 27 bases separated the two germline ends. Germline V lookup: CDR1 MGHRA, CDR2 YSYEKL. The CDR3 contains 19 residues. The CDR3 nucleotides read TGCGCCAGCAGCCAAGCAGTGCCCGCCAGCAGAGGAGGAAAGGATGAGCAGTTCTTC. It is translated as CASSQAVPASRGGKDEQFF.

This clonotype was found many times. The chain links TRBV7-2 to TRBJ1-1, with 9 nucleotides matching TRBD1. Germline lookup yields CDR1 SGHTA and CDR2 FQGNSA. The CDR3 has 15 amino acids. J gave up 5 bases and V 0 bases, and 4 bases lay outside the gene matches. For the CDR3, the DNA is TGTGCCAGCAGCTTAGCCGGGACAGGGAGGACTGAAGCTTTCTTT. Amino acid sequence: CASSLAGTGRTEAFF. Looking up the rest from reference TRBV7-2 and TRBJ1-1 gives the full variable domain: GAGVSQSPSNKVTEKGKDVELRCDPISGHTALYWYRQSLGQGLEFLIYFQGNSAPDKSGLPSDRFSAERTGGSVSTLTIQRTQQEDSAVYLCASSLAGTGRTEAFFGQGTRLTVV.

This clonotype was recorded many times. CDR3 nucleotide sequence: TGTGCCAGCAGTAACCTAAGGGGTAATTCACCCCTCCACTTT. This sequence encodes CASSNLRGNSPLHF. The J gene is TRBJ1-6, the V gene TRBV28; perhaps TRBD1 as D (5 bases). The CDR3 spans 14 residues. Trimming removed 5 bases from V and 6 bases from J, with 11 bases in between. Per germline, CDR1 MDHEN and CDR2 SYDVKM.

This clonotype was counted between two and nine times. The chain couples TRBV2 to TRBJ2-7; D might be TRBD2 (6 bases). From germline, CDR1 is SNHLY and CDR2 FYNNEI. This CDR3 has 15 amino acids. V was trimmed by 5 bases and J by 0 bases, leaving 14 bases between them. CDR3 coding DNA: TGTGCCAGCAGTTGGGACTTACCGAGCTCCTACGAGCAGTACTTC. Translating it yields CASSWDLPSSYEQYF.

A few counts support this clonotype. The chain employs TRBV12-5 and TRBJ1-2; D remains ambiguous. This CDR3 spans 10 amino acids. Trimming removed 6 bases at V and 3 bases at J, with 2 bases between. CDR1 and CDR2 from the germline V gene are LGHNT and FRNRAP. The CDR3 here is CASGDYGYTF. DNA of the CDR3: TGTGCTAGTGGGGACTATGGCTACACCTTC.

In its sample, this clonotype was seen a few times. The chain has TRBV3-1 and TRBJ2-5, with 9 bases matching TRBD2. The CDR3 is 23 residues long. Per the germline V gene, CDR1 is LGHDT and CDR2 is YNNKEL (reference sequence). J was trimmed by 4 bases and V by 0 bases; bases with no gene match: 27. The CDR3 is CASSQDVRFLASGDGRPPETQYF. CDR3 bases: TGTGCCAGCAGCCAAGACGTCAGGTTCCTTGCTAGCGGGGATGGGCGGCCACCAGAGACCCAGTACTTC.

Many counts were recorded for this clonotype. The rearrangement uses TRBV5-1 and TRBJ2-3; D is ambiguous. Germline V gene sequence: CDR1 SGHRS, CDR2 YFSETQ. This CDR3 is 14 amino acids long. Trimming removed 0 bases from V and 0 bases from J, with 5 bases in between. CDR3 coding DNA: TGCGCCAGCAGCTTGGGAAGTAGCACAGATACGCAGTATTTT. Translation gives CASSLGSSTDTQYF.

A few counts support this clonotype. V is TRBV6-5 and J is TRBJ1-1; D remains ambiguous. CDR1 and CDR2 (germline): MNHEY, SVGAGI. The CDR3 consists of 11 residues. V gave up 3 bases and J gave up 6 bases, with 5 bases separating them. CDR3 in amino acids: CASSYNSEAFF. In DNA, the CDR3 is TGTGCCAGCAGTTATAATTCTGAAGCTTTCTTT.

This clonotype was counted many times. The CDR3 nucleotides read TGTGCCAGCAGGGGCGACAGCTACGAGCAGTACTTC. Amino acid sequence: CASRGDSYEQYF. The genes are TRBV27 and TRBJ2-7, with D perhaps TRBD1 (5 bases). This CDR3 contains 12 residues. The V and J ends lost 6 bases and 3 bases respectively, with 9 bases between them. Germline-derived CDR1 and CDR2 are MNHEY and SMNVEV (reference sequence).

This clonotype was picked up many times. Relative to the germline gene, one junction end is altered; a read error may explain this. The genes are TRBV29-1 and TRBJ2-1; 9 positions match TRBD1. The CDR3 has 15 residues. The germline CDR1 and CDR2 sequences are SQVTM and ANQGSEA. DNA of the CDR3: TGCAGCGTCGAAGGCGCCGGGACAGGGTACAATGAGCAGTTCTTC. Protein: CSVEGAGTGYNEQFF.

The rearrangement links TRBV13 to TRBJ2-1; the D is unclear. Germline CDR1 reads PRHDT; CDR2 reads FYEKMQ (reference sequence). The CDR3 covers 16 residues. V shed 0 bases and J shed 0 bases, with 9 bases lying between them. CDR3: CASSLGGKVSYNEQFF. The CDR3 region has the DNA TGTGCCAGCAGCTTAGGGGGGAAAGTCTCCTACAATGAGCAGTTCTTC.

At least ten counts were recorded for this clonotype. This chain connects TRBV27 to TRBJ1-4; no clear D gene. CDR1 and CDR2 (germline): MNHEY, SMNVEV (reference sequence). The V end was cut by 8 bases, the J end by 7 bases, with 14 bases between. The CDR3 is 13 residues long. In DNA, the CDR3 is TGTGCCAGCGGCGGTCCGGGCACTGAAAAACTGTTTTTT. Amino acid sequence: CASGGPGTEKLFF.